A single sample gave rise to the 21 T cell receptor beta chains below, sequenced in a study of metastatic and nonmetastatic thyroid tumors. Thyroid surgery took place with no prior treatment in any patient. Using MiXCR, TCRdb re-called clones from the PCR reads. The sample has 30,000 or so clones; 25% to 30% are singletons. The sample consisted of blood. Receptor source: a female donor with papillary thyroid cancer or a benign thyroid nodule (not recorded which). Some clones in this sample may be carry-over from other donors' samples.

This sequence joins TRBV7-2 and TRBJ1-2; 7 bases fit TRBD1. This CDR3 is 13 amino acids long. V lost 5 bases and J lost 7; bases outside the gene matches: 7. Germline assignment: CDR1 SGHTA and CDR2 FQGNSA. CDR3 coding DNA: TGTGCCAGCAGCGCGACAGGGAACCCTGGCTACACCTTC. It yields the protein CASSATGNPGYTF.

This clone showed up just a few times. CDR3 DNA sequence: TGTGCCAGCAGCCTGGGTCGGGGGGCCCCCTACGAGCAGTACTTC. This encodes CASSLGRGAPYEQYF. The chain has TRBV25-1 and TRBJ2-7; D may be TRBD2 (7 bases). V was shortened by 6 bases and J by 2 bases, with 17 bases between the two germline ends. CDR1 and CDR2 (germline): MGHDK, SYGVNS. This CDR3 is 15 amino acids long.

Ten or more counts support this clone. This chain's CDR3 is CASSSGGRSYNEQFF. CDR3 DNA sequence: TGTGCCAGCAGTTCGGGGGGCCGGTCCTACAATGAGCAGTTCTTC. V is TRBV7-3 and J is TRBJ2-1; TRBD2 is a possible D gene (7 bases). The CDR3 sequence is 15 residues long. CDR1 and CDR2 (germline): SGHTA, FQGTGA. Trimming shortened V by 6 bases and J by 1 base, and 13 bases separated the two germline ends.

This chain joins TRBV12-3 or TRBV12-4 and TRBJ2-2; maybe TRBD2 (5 bases). Trimming shortened V by 1 base and J by 3 bases, and 6 bases separated the two germline ends. CDR3 length equals 14 residues. The CDR3: CASSLGGYTGELFF. DNA of the CDR3: TGTGCCAGCAGTTTAGGCGGGTACACCGGGGAGCTGTTTTTT.

This clone is categorized as medium-sized (0.01 to 0.1%). The chain couples TRBV6-1 to TRBJ1-2; D remains ambiguous. Germline loops: CDR1 MNHNS, CDR2 SASEGT. Trimming removed 2 bases at V and 8 bases at J, with 9 bases between. There are 12 residues in the CDR3. In nucleotides, the CDR3 is TGTGCCAGCAGTGAACCCCCACAAGGCTACACCTTC. As protein: CASSEPPQGYTF.

This clone was counted only a few times. V and J are TRBV6-5 and TRBJ2-7, with 7 nucleotides matching TRBD2. The junction had 14 bases not matched to a gene; V was cut back by 0 bases and J by 3 bases. The V gene's germline CDR1 is MNHEY and CDR2 SVGAGI. The CDR3 is 18 amino acids. The CDR3 region is CASSYSSLSVAGSYEQYF. The CDR3 bases are TGTGCCAGCAGTTACTCGAGTCTTTCGGTAGCGGGCAGCTACGAGCAGTACTTC.

This clone was picked up many times. This chain joins TRBV27 and TRBJ1-5; 7 nucleotides line up with TRBD1. Germline V gene data show CDR1 as MNHEY and CDR2 as SMNVEV (reference sequence). After removal of 4 bases from V and 5 bases from J, the junction contained 2 bases not matched to a gene. This CDR3 has 13 residues. CDR3 DNA: TGTGCCAGCAGTTCTCAGGGGGATCAGCCCCAGCATTTT. Translated: CASSSQGDQPQHF.

This clone was observed many times. The CDR3 loop is CSARTAGGMETQYF. The CDR3 coding sequence is TGCAGTGCTAGAACGGCAGGGGGAATGGAGACCCAGTACTTC. J is TRBJ2-5 and V is TRBV20-1; 7 positions agree with TRBD1. Germline V gene data show CDR1 as DFQATT and CDR2 as SNEGSKA (reference sequence). V lost 2 bases and J lost 5; bases outside the gene matches: 8. The CDR3 runs to 14 residues.

This clone was seen repeatedly, ten times or more. The chain recombines TRBV6-1 with TRBJ1-4; D gene unclear. Per germline, CDR1 MNHNS and CDR2 SASEGT. This CDR3 is built from 14 residues. Deletions cut 5 bases from V and 2 bases from J, with 9 bases between. In DNA, the CDR3 is TGTGCCAGCAGTTTGAAAGTGACTAATGAAAAACTGTTTTTT. It codes for CASSLKVTNEKLFF.

A remark on this clone: Mismatch with germline at one junction end may stem from a read error. As DNA, the CDR3 is TGTGCCACAAGTGAGGTGTCTAGCGGGTCCACAGATTCGCAGTATTTT. This translates into CATSEVSSGSTDSQYF. V and J are TRBV24-1 and TRBJ2-3, with TRBD2 matching over 8 bases. The CDR3 is made up of 16 amino acids. Germline V gene sequence: CDR1 KGHDR, CDR2 SFDVKD.

This clone was picked up a small number of times. The rearrangement links TRBV6-1 to TRBJ2-7; tentatively, D is TRBD2 (5 bases). V lost 10 bases, J lost 5 bases, and 21 bases lay in between. CDR3 size: 14 residues. Per germline, CDR1 MNHNS and CDR2 SASEGT. CDR3 nucleotides: TGTGCCACCATAAATAGTCTAGCTTATGACGAGCAGTACTTC. It specifies CATINSLAYDEQYF.

Ten or more counts support this clone. The chain combines TRBV2 with TRBJ2-3; D might be TRBD1 (5 bases). The CDR3 has 15 residues. Germline CDR1 SNHLY, CDR2 FYNNEI. With 3 bases removed from V and 0 bases from J, the gap between germline ends came to 10 bases. CDR3 coding DNA: TGTGCCAGCAGTGACAGGGTCTCTAGCACAGATACGCAGTATTTT. It codes for CASSDRVSSTDTQYF.

This clone was observed a few times. V is TRBV6-1 and J is TRBJ2-1, with D possibly being TRBD2 (7 bases). CDR3 length: 16 residues. V lost 4 bases to trimming and J lost 7 bases, with 20 bases between them. Germline V gene sequence: CDR1 MNHNS, CDR2 SASEGT. CDR3 sequence reads: CASSVGGLALGNEQFF. CDR3 nucleotides: TGTGCCAGCAGTGTGGGGGGGCTAGCACTCGGAAATGAGCAGTTCTTC.

Of note for this clone: One base away lies a much larger clone, so this may be a sequencing read error. The chain has TRBV7-3 and TRBJ2-7; D gene unclear. The germline V and J ends were trimmed by 11 bases and 0 bases, with 11 bases remaining between them. Germline lookup yields CDR1 SGHTA and CDR2 FQGTGA. The CDR3 has 12 amino acids. In DNA, the CDR3 is TGTGCCGGGAATCTACCCTCCTACGAGCAGTACTTC. Translation: CAGNLPSYEQYF.

Ten or more counts support this clone. The CDR3 loop reads CASQEGGQPQHF. The CDR3 DNA follows: TGTGCCAGCCAAGAAGGGGGGCAGCCCCAGCATTTT. V and J are TRBV28 and TRBJ1-5; a possible D gene is TRBD1 (6 bases). V was clipped by 8 bases and J by 7 bases, with 12 bases between them. The CDR3 has 12 residues. Germline values: CDR1 MDHEN, CDR2 SYDVKM.

The chain combines TRBV27 with TRBJ1-6, with D unresolved. The CDR3 is made up of 15 amino acids. Trimming cost V 3 bases and J 5 bases, with 11 bases left between them. Germline CDR1 and CDR2: MNHEY and SMNVEV (reference sequence). CDR3 DNA: TGTGCCAGCAGTTTGGGGTATTTAGATAATTCACCCCTCCACTTT. Amino acids: CASSLGYLDNSPLHF.

This clone has more than one count but fewer than ten. The V and J genes are TRBV29-1 and TRBJ2-1; no definite D call. The CDR3 runs 11 residues. Germline CDR1 SQVTM, CDR2 ANQGSEA. Deletions cut 4 bases from V and 9 bases from J, with 10 bases between. DNA of the CDR3: TGCAGCGTTGCCGCGTCGGCTGAGCAGTTCTTC. Its translation is CSVAASAEQFF.

V gene TRBV6-2 or TRBV6-3 combines with J gene TRBJ2-7; D might be TRBD1 (6 bases). The CDR3 contains 16 residues. From germline, CDR1 is MNHEY and CDR2 SVGEGT. V lost 2 bases and J lost 2, with 16 bases in between. The chain's CDR3 is CASSYPPGQGTYEQYF. In nucleotides, the CDR3 is TGTGCCAGCAGTTACCCGCCGGGACAAGGGACCTACGAGCAGTACTTC.

This clone is termed medium-sized (0.01 to 0.1%). The chain recombines TRBV27 with TRBJ2-7, with TRBD2 identical over 10 bases. With 7 bases clipped from V and 4 bases from J, the junction kept 7 bases outside the gene matches. Germline V CDR1 and CDR2: MNHEY, SMNVEV (reference sequence). CDR3 size: 14 residues. CDR3 sequence reads: CASKASGGRYEQYF. DNA of the CDR3: TGTGCCAGCAAAGCTAGCGGGGGCAGGTACGAGCAGTACTTC.

This clone was counted at least ten times. This CDR3 reads CASSSTRDSSTDTQYF. The CDR3 coding sequence is TGTGCCAGCAGTTCCACGCGGGACAGCAGCACAGATACGCAGTATTTT. V and J are TRBV12-3 or TRBV12-4 and TRBJ2-3; a possible D gene is TRBD1 (7 bases). The V end lost 4 bases, the J end lost 0 bases, and 14 bases lay between the germline ends. CDR3 length equals 16 residues.

This clone occurred many times. The genes are TRBV7-9 and TRBJ2-2; D is unclear. Germline V gene sequence: CDR1 SEHNR, CDR2 FQNEAQ (reference sequence). The CDR3 length is 8 residues. Trimming left V 6 bases short and J 16 bases short, with 6 bases between. CDR3 sequence (DNA): TGTGCCAGCAGGAAGAGGTTTTTT. This translates into CASRKRFF.